The source of this T cell receptor beta chain is a study of blood T cell repertoires in COVID-19. Across the whole study: Collection of acute and convalescent COVID-19 samples took place in the United States, Italy and Spain. T cells, B-cell-depleted T cells, or PBMCs provided the cDNA or gDNA that served as material.

This CDR3 is built from 18 residues. J gave up 0 bases and V 4 bases, and 8 bases lay outside the gene matches. The germline CDR1 and CDR2 sequences are MGHRA and YSYEKL. TCRdb keeps only in-frame clones here, not all; method: immunoSEQ multiplex PCR. The sample carries fewer than 150,000 clones, 65% to 85% recorded once. This receptor was obtained from a human donor in a cohort sampled during active COVID-19. Material: peripheral blood. V and J are TRBV4-1 and TRBJ2-2; 10 bases line up with TRBD2. The CDR3 bases are TGCGCCAGCAGCCGCAGGCTAGCGGGGGACTCGAACACCGGGGAGCTGTTTTTT. Protein product: CASSRRLAGDSNTGELFF.